One and the same sample provided the 17 T cell receptor beta chains below, sequenced in a study of T cells in Graves' hyperthyroidism and ophthalmopathy (dated by TCRdb to between 2019 and 2020). The library was produced with multiplex PCR. The listed sequencing device is Illumina HiSeq 2000. The TCR beta CDR3 regions were amplified from the RNA transcripts. The first round of RT-PCR for the TCR CDR3 was performed with the HTBI primer set and the Qiagen OneStep RT-PCR kit. TCRdb redid the processing of the public reads, applying fastp at Q25 and MiXCR, and retained in-frame beta chains. Each entry merges the rows of one CDR3 protein and shows their most common DNA and genes. In all, the sample holds around 340,000 distinct CDR3 sequences, and 21% of those were seen once. The ten most abundant clones make up around 48% of the sample. The specimen was blood. The source of these receptors is a woman in her 50s with Graves' hyperthyroidism.

V gene TRBV14 combines with J gene TRBJ2-3; D is perhaps TRBD1 (6 bases). With 3 bases removed from V and 2 bases from J, the gap between germline ends came to 12 bases. The CDR3 has 15 residues. The V gene's germline CDR1 is SGHDN and CDR2 FVKESK. DNA for the CDR3: TGTGCCAGCAGCCACTCCGGGACATACACAGATACGCAGTATTTT. Translated: CASSHSGTYTDTQYF.

The chain combines TRBV19 with TRBJ1-5, with TRBD1 as a possible D gene (5 bases). The germline V gene encodes CDR1 LNHDA and CDR2 SQIVND (reference sequence). V was clipped by 4 bases and J by 4 bases, with 14 bases between them. This CDR3 is built from 15 residues. CDR3 DNA sequence: TGTGCCAGTAGTAACTGGAACAGGCGGAATCAGCCCCAGCATTTT. It encodes CASSNWNRRNQPQHF.

Many counts were recorded for this clonotype. The chain is built from TRBV28 and TRBJ2-1; the match to TRBD1 covers 8 bases. V shed 7 bases and J 6 bases; nucleotides not matched to a gene: 2. Looked up from germline, CDR1 is MDHEN and CDR2 is SYDVKM. The CDR3 runs 12 residues. DNA of the CDR3: TGTGCCAGCAACACAGGGGGCAATGAGCAGTTCTTC. Protein sequence: CASNTGGNEQFF.

This clonotype was recorded a few times. J is TRBJ1-5 and V is TRBV7-6, with no clear D. V was pared by 5 bases and J by 0 bases, with 11 bases between. Germline V gives CDR1 SGHVS, CDR2 FNYEAQ. This CDR3 has 15 amino acids. CDR3 loop: CASSPFGYSNQPQHF. The CDR3, as DNA: TGTGCCAGCAGCCCCTTTGGTTATAGCAATCAGCCCCAGCATTTT.

V usage is TRBV5-5 and J usage is TRBJ2-7; the D gene could be TRBD1 or TRBD2 (6 bases each). The CDR3 covers 14 residues. Between the trimmed V and J ends, which lost 1 base and 2 bases, there was a span of 10 bases. From germline, CDR1 is SGHKS and CDR2 YYEKEE (reference sequence). The CDR3: CASSLPGGAYEQYF. CDR3 DNA sequence: TGTGCCAGCAGCTTGCCCGGGGGCGCCTACGAGCAGTACTTC. Full variable domain (outside the CDR3, taken from reference TRBV5-5 and TRBJ2-7): DAGVTQSPTHLIKTRGQQVTLRCSPISGHKSVSWYQQVLGQGPQFIFQYYEKEERGRGNFPDRFSARQFPNYSSELNVNALLLGDSALYLCASSLPGGAYEQYFGPGTRLTVT.

In its sample, this clonotype was seen many times. The chain is built from TRBV28 and TRBJ1-2, with 7 bases matching TRBD1. CDR1 and CDR2 (germline): MDHEN, SYDVKM. The J segment lost 4 bases and the V segment lost 6 bases, leaving 2 bases of the junction unmatched. This CDR3 region has 12 residues. The chain's CDR3 is CASRTGSYGYTF. CDR3 in DNA: TGTGCCAGCAGGACAGGGAGCTATGGCTACACCTTC.

This clonotype was counted at least ten times. The gene calls are TRBV28 and TRBJ2-5; D may be TRBD2 (7 bases). Germline values: CDR1 MDHEN, CDR2 SYDVKM. V was cut by 8 bases and J by 4 bases, with 14 bases left in between. The CDR3 loop spans 13 amino acids. The DNA for the CDR3 is TGTGCCAGCGCGTTAAGGGGGGGAGAGACCCAGTACTTC. Protein product: CASALRGGETQYF.

V and J are TRBV6-2 or TRBV6-3 and TRBJ2-7; TRBD2 agrees at 8 bases. The CDR3 length is 15 residues. Trimming cost V 6 bases and J 0 bases; bases outside gene matches: 7. Germline lookup yields CDR1 MNHEY and CDR2 SVGEGT. For the CDR3, the DNA is TGTGCCAGCAGGTTTAGCGGGGTCTACTCCTACGAGCAGTACTTC. As protein: CASRFSGVYSYEQYF.

This chain links TRBV4-2 with TRBJ2-7, with a possible D match to TRBD2 (6 bases). Trimming left V 3 bases short and J 2 bases short, with 8 bases between. The germline V gene encodes CDR1 LGHNA and CDR2 YNFKEQ. The CDR3 runs to 13 residues. The CDR3 sequence is CASSQGGPYEQYF. The DNA for the CDR3 is TGTGCCAGCAGCCAGGGGGGACCCTACGAGCAGTACTTC.

The rearrangement links TRBV7-9 to TRBJ2-7; D not resolved. Germline CDR1 reads SEHNR; CDR2 reads FQNEAQ (reference sequence). V was pared by 5 bases and J by 7 bases, with 12 bases between. This CDR3 has 12 residues. DNA for the CDR3: TGTGCCAGCAGCGGAAGCTTCGGAGAGCAGTACTTC. This gives the protein CASSGSFGEQYF.

This clonotype appeared many times. The rearrangement uses TRBV13 and TRBJ2-7; D gene uncertain. V lost 1 base and J lost 3, with 10 bases in between. Looked up from germline, CDR1 is PRHDT and CDR2 is FYEKMQ (reference sequence). The CDR3 consists of 14 residues. In nucleotides, the CDR3 is TGTGCCAGCAGCTTAGAGGGCAGCTTCTACGAGCAGTACTTC. It specifies CASSLEGSFYEQYF.

Comments on this clonotype: This may arise from a read error, as a much more abundant clone is one base away. The rearrangement uses TRBV12-3 or TRBV12-4 and TRBJ2-5; D is uncertain. Trimming cost V 8 bases and J 3 bases, with 7 bases left between them. The CDR3 consists of 11 residues. This CDR3 reads CASGSKETQYF. The CDR3 DNA reads as TGTGCCAGCGGTTCAAAAGAGACCCAGTACTTC.

This clonotype has only a few counts. The gene calls are TRBV15 and TRBJ2-1; D is perhaps TRBD1 or TRBD2 (5 bases each). The CDR3 runs 18 residues. The V end was cut by 1 base, the J end by 12 bases, with 28 bases between. Germline V gives CDR1 LNHNV, CDR2 YYDKDF (reference sequence). This chain's CDR3 is CATSRVRDGVYMIDGQFF. CDR3 coding DNA: TGTGCCACCAGCAGAGTTAGGGACGGGGTGTATATGATTGATGGGCAGTTCTTC.

The chain links TRBV5-1 to TRBJ2-7; D perhaps matches TRBD1 (6 bases). This CDR3 comprises 15 residues. Germline assignment: CDR1 SGHRS and CDR2 YFSETQ. The V and J ends lost 5 bases and 5 bases respectively, with 20 bases between them. The CDR3 DNA reads as TGCGCCAGCAGTCATATACAGGGATTTCGCGACGAGCAGTACTTC. As protein: CASSHIQGFRDEQYF.

This clonotype was detected only a few times. The V gene is TRBV29-1, the J gene TRBJ2-3, with TRBD2 as a possible D gene (5 bases). V lost 3 bases and J 4 bases, leaving 14 bases between the germline ends. Germline CDR1 is SQVTM and CDR2 is ANQGSEA. This CDR3 comprises 14 residues. DNA for the CDR3: TGCAGCGTTGAGGACCAAGGGAGCGCAGATACGCAGTATTTT. This translates into CSVEDQGSADTQYF.

The chain couples TRBV10-1 to TRBJ1-1; maybe TRBD1 (6 bases). Germline V gives CDR1 WNHNN, CDR2 SYGVQD (reference sequence). The CDR3 has 15 amino acids. The V end lost 8 bases, the J end lost 3 bases, and 19 bases lay between the germline ends. CDR3 in amino acids: CASPIPPRTDTEAFF. The CDR3 DNA sequence: TGCGCCAGCCCTATCCCCCCCAGGACAGACACTGAAGCTTTCTTT.

V is TRBV6-5 and J is TRBJ2-5; 8 nucleotides match TRBD2. After removal of 0 bases from V and 2 bases from J, the junction contained 2 bases not matched to a gene. The CDR3 loop spans 15 amino acids. CDR1 is MNHEY, CDR2 SVGAGI, per germline. For the CDR3, the DNA is TGTGCCAGCAGTTACTCGGCGGGGGGACAAGAGACCCAGTACTTC. This encodes CASSYSAGGQETQYF.